This T cell receptor beta chain was retrieved from a study of glioma-infiltrating T cells after dendritic cell vaccination. With regard to this clone: Antigen specificity is unknown.

Time point given: after dendritic cell vaccination, including at tumor progression/relapse. PBMC were collected before vaccination, two weeks after the third vaccination, and at progression. The primer mix had 60 V beta and 13 J beta primers. Libraries were prepared by immunoSEQ multiplex PCR; TCRdb keeps only in-frame clonotypes and omits some of them. The sample holds 50,000 to 60,000 clones, roughly 83% seen once. Study-level points and caveats: Higher TCR clonality did not directly relate to longer survival.

The length of the CDR3 is 15 residues. Germline CDR1 SGHNT, CDR2 YYREEE (reference sequence). Deletions cut 4 bases from V and 2 bases from J, with 15 bases between. The sequence was obtained from a human donor with glioblastoma. V is TRBV5-4 and J is TRBJ1-1; the D gene is possibly TRBD1 (5 bases). Source: blood, taken after dendritic cell vaccination. The CDR3 sequence: CASSPTPRENTEAFF. CDR3 DNA sequence: TGTGCCAGCAGCCCCACACCCAGGGAAAACACTGAAGCTTTCTTT. The full variable domain, rest sourced from reference TRBV5-4 and TRBJ1-1, is ETGVTQSPTHLIKTRGQQVTLRCSSQSGHNTVSWYQQALGQGPQFIFQYYREEENGRGNFPPRFSGLQFPNYSSELNVNALELDDSALYLCASSPTPRENTEAFFGQGTRLTVV.